This T cell receptor (beta chain) was documented in a study of blood T cell repertoires in COVID-19. Study as a whole: Both acute and convalescent COVID-19 samples were obtained from the United States, Italy and Spain. The cDNA or gDNA used as material had been derived from T cells, B-cell-depleted T cells, or PBMCs.

In the study's own analysis: Researchers report that nucleated cell counts were estimated from reference gene primer amplification. Sequenced by immunoSEQ multiplex PCR; TCRdb stores in-frame clones only, minus some. V and J calls and clone size are as listed in that table; D and trimming were resolved from the DNA. In the table there are roughly 20,000 clones, 85% to 95% of which are singletons. V lost 1 base to trimming and J lost 2 bases, with 13 bases between them. The CDR3 spans 16 residues. Germline V gene sequence: CDR1 LGHDT, CDR2 YNNKEL (reference sequence). The V and J genes are TRBV3-1 (or the pseudogene TRBV3-2) and TRBJ2-3; D is unresolved. Material: peripheral blood. The source of this sequence is a human donor in a cohort sampled during active COVID-19. The CDR3 region is CASSQATGSFTDTQYF. DNA for the CDR3: TGTGCCAGCAGCCAAGCAACGGGTAGTTTCACAGATACGCAGTATTTT.